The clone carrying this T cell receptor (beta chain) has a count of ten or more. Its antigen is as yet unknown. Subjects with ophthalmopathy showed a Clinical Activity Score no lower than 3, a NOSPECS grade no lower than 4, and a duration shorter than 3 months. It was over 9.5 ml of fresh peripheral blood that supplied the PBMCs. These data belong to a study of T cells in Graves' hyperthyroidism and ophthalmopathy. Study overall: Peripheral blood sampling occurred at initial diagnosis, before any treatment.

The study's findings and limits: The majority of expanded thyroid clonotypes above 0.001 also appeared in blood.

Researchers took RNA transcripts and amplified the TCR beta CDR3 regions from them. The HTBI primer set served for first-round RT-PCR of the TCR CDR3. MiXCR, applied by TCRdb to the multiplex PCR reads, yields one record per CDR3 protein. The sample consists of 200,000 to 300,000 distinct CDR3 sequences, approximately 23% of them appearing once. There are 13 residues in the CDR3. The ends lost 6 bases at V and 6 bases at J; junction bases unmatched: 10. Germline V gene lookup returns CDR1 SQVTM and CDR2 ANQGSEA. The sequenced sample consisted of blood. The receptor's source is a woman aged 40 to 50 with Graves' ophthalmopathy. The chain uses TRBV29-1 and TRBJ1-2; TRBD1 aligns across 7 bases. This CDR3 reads CSVPGGGYHGYTF. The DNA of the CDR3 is TGCAGCGTCCCAGGGGGAGGTTACCATGGCTACACCTTC.